The 12 T cell receptor beta chains below were found in one sample sequenced in a study of T cell clonality in common variable immunodeficiency. TCRdb's table, derived via immunoSEQ multiplex PCR, lists solely in-frame clones and lacks some. In total the sample includes about 52,000 clones, none of them seen once. Sequenced sample: peripheral blood mononuclear cells. All receptors come from a person aged 18 to 69 in good health.

There are many counts of this clone. The read terminates 3 residues before the CDR3 end, so the remaining end is supplied by the germline J gene. V gene TRBV19 combines with J gene TRBJ2-7; 7 bases are a match to TRBD1. Unmatched junction bases numbered 9, after V lost 4 bases and J lost 6 bases. The germline V gene has CDR1 LNHDA and CDR2 SQIVND (reference sequence). This CDR3 has 14 amino acids. The CDR3 loop is CASSTKHDRVEQYF. The covered CDR3 bases are TGTGCCAGTAGTACAAAGCATGACAGGGTCGAG.

A note on this clone: Relative to the germline gene, one junction end is altered; a read error may explain this. The read ends 3 residues shy of where the CDR3 ends; the end is completed using the germline J gene. At the DNA level, this CDR3 is encoded by other sequences in the same sample as well. The chain is built from TRBV7-3 and TRBJ1-2; D might be TRBD1 (5 bases). Germline loops: CDR1 SGHTA, CDR2 FQGTGA. The CDR3 runs to 13 residues. The CDR3 protein is CASSLSGFDGYTF. The covered CDR3 bases are TGCGCCAGCAGCTTATCAGGGTTCGATGGC.

Concerning this clone: Germline and junction disagree at one end, which may indicate a read error. CDR3 protein: CANSQTGTETQYF. The sequenced part of the CDR3 DNA is TGTGCCAACTCACAGACAGGGACAGAGACC. The chain carries TRBV18 and TRBJ2-5; 7 bases are a match to TRBD1. The missing CDR3 end, 3 residues past where the read stops, is filled in from the germline J gene. The CDR3 length is 13 residues. Germline CDR1 reads KGHSH; CDR2 reads LQKENI. Supplemented by reference TRBV18 and TRBJ2-5, the full variable domain reads NAGVMQNPRHLVRRRGQEARLRCSPMKGHSHVYWYRQLPEEGLKFMVYLQKENIIDESGMPKERFSAEFPKEGPSILRIQQVVRGDSAAYFCANSQTGTETQYFGPGTRLLVL.

The table lists this clone with many counts. The CDR3 extends 3 residues past the end of the read, so its final part is completed from the germline J gene. The chain is built from TRBV6-2 or TRBV6-3 and TRBJ2-1; D call uncertain. V was cut by 4 bases and J by 7 bases, with 14 bases left in between. This CDR3 region has 14 residues. Germline V gene sequence: CDR1 MNHEY, CDR2 SVGEGT. CDR3 region: CASSLQQEGNEQFF. The sequenced CDR3 bases are TGTGCCAGCAGTTTACAGCAGGAAGGTAATGAG.

This clone was detected ten times or more. Sequencing ends 3 residues short of the CDR3 end; the germline J gene provides the rest. The rearrangement joins TRBV7-6 to TRBJ2-1; 7 bases map to TRBD1. Per germline, CDR1 SGHVS and CDR2 FNYEAQ. The CDR3 runs to 15 residues. V shed 5 bases and J 4 bases; nucleotides not matched to a gene: 8. CDR3 region: CASSHDREDYNEQFF. CDR3 DNA, as far as it was read: TGTGCCAGCAGCCACGACAGGGAAGATTACAATGAG.

This clone was found many times. The sequence runs out 3 residues before the end of the CDR3; the remainder is reconstructed from the germline J gene. The J gene is TRBJ2-5, the V gene TRBV7-2; D is possibly TRBD1 (8 bases). Trimming removed 5 bases from V and 3 bases from J, with 13 bases in between. This CDR3 is 14 amino acids long. Germline V gene sequence: CDR1 SGHTA, CDR2 FQGNSA. The CDR3 loop is CASSRTGGEETQYF. The sequenced part of the CDR3 DNA is TGTGCCAGCAGCCGAACAGGGGGGGAAGAGACC. The complete variable domain, with remaining parts taken from reference TRBV7-2 and TRBJ2-5, reads GAGVSQSPSNKVTEKGKDVELRCDPISGHTALYWYRQSLGQGLEFLIYFQGNSAPDKSGLPSDRFSAERTGGSVSTLTIQRTQQEDSAVYLCASSRTGGEETQYFGPGTRLLVL.

Note on this clone: Sequencing ends 3 residues short of the CDR3 end; the germline J gene provides the rest. V is TRBV11-2 and J is TRBJ1-5; D is unresolved. Per germline, CDR1 SGHAT and CDR2 FQNNGV. The CDR3 has 12 residues. V lost 2 bases and J lost 3, with 2 bases in between. The chain's CDR3 is CASSLYNQPQHF. The CDR3 bases that were read are TGTGCCAGCAGCTTATACAATCAGCCC.

There are many counts of this clone. The read terminates 3 residues before the CDR3 end, so the remaining end is supplied by the germline J gene. The chain carries TRBV7-6 and TRBJ2-5; a weak D match, TRBD1 (6 bases). V was trimmed by 5 bases and J by 5 bases, leaving 18 bases between them. The germline V gene has CDR1 SGHVS and CDR2 FNYEAQ. The CDR3 is 15 amino acids. CDR3 DNA (partial): TGTGCCAGCAGCCGTACAGGGATTCGGGCGGAGACC. Its translation is CASSRTGIRAET. The CDR3 in full is CASSRTGIRAETQYF. Based on the CDR3 plus reference TRBV7-6 and TRBJ2-5, the full variable domain is GAGVSQSPRYKVTKRGQDVALRCDPISGHVSLYWYRQALGQGPEFLTYFNYEAQQDKSGLPNDRFSAERPEGSISTLTIQRTEQRDSAMYRCASSRTGIRAETQYFGPGTRLLVL.

Worth noting for this clone: The DNA ends 3 residues before the CDR3 does, and the rest of the CDR3 is filled in from the germline J gene. The chain recombines TRBV7-2 with TRBJ1-2; D unresolved. CDR1 and CDR2 from the germline V gene are SGHTA and FQGNSA. CDR3 length equals 14 residues. The CDR3 region is CASSLASGRDTYTF. The DNA read from the CDR3 is TGTGCCAGCAGCTTAGCTAGCGGGAGGGATACC.

This clone was seen many times. Read data end 3 residues before the CDR3 end; the end is taken from the germline J gene. This chain links TRBV13 with TRBJ2-2, with a tentative D call TRBD1 (6 bases). V lost 5 bases and J 4 bases, leaving 32 bases between the germline ends. Germline V lookup: CDR1 PRHDT, CDR2 FYEKMQ (reference sequence). There are 21 residues in the CDR3. CDR3 DNA (partial): TGTGCCAGCAGCAAACCAGATTTTAGAATGGTCAGAAGCAGGGGCACCGGGGAG. Residues: CASSKPDFRMVRSRGTGE. Given in full, the CDR3 is CASSKPDFRMVRSRGTGELFF.

About this clone itself: The read terminates 3 residues before the CDR3 end, so the remaining end is supplied by the germline J gene. The chain couples TRBV7-9 to TRBJ1-5, with D maybe TRBD1 (5 bases). CDR1 SEHNR and CDR2 FQNEAQ come from the germline V gene (reference sequence). Trimming removed 1 base from V and 3 bases from J, with 10 bases in between. This CDR3 has 15 amino acids. CDR3 DNA (partial): TGTGCCAGCAGCTTAGGGGCAGGGTACAATCAGCCC. It codes for CASSLGAGYNQP. The whole CDR3 sequence reads CASSLGAGYNQPQHF.

There are many counts of this clone. The CDR3 end falls 3 residues outside the read, so it is completed with the germline J gene. The V gene is TRBV30, the J gene TRBJ1-1, with TRBD1 identical over 10 bases. V shed 5 bases and J 5 bases; nucleotides not matched to a gene: 8. The germline CDR1 and CDR2 sequences are GTSNPN and SVGIG (reference sequence). CDR3 length equals 14 residues. The sequenced CDR3 bases are TGTGCCTGGGGTACCGGGACAGGGGTTACTGAA. Protein product: CAWGTGTGVTE. The full CDR3 protein reads CAWGTGTGVTEAFF.